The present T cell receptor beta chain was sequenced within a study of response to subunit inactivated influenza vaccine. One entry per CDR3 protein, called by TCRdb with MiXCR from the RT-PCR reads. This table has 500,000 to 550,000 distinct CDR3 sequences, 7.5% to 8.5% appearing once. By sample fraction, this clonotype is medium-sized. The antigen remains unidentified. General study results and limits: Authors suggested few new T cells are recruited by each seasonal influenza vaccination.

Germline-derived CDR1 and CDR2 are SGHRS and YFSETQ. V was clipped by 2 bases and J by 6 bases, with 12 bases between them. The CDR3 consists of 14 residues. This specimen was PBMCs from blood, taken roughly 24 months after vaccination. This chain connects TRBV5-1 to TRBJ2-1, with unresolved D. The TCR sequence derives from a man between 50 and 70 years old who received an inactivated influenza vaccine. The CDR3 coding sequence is TGCGCCAGCAGCTTCACGGGCCCCTCCAATGAGCAGTTCTTC. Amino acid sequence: CASSFTGPSNEQFF.